The sequence of this T cell receptor (beta chain) was determined in a study of blood T cell repertoires in COVID-19. Study at large: From T cells, B-cell-depleted T cells, or PBMCs came the material, which was cDNA or gDNA.

This CDR3 has 16 residues. V lost 5 bases, J lost 1 base, and 4 bases stayed unmatched. The germline V gene has CDR1 LGHNT and CDR2 FRNRAP. Method: immunoSEQ multiplex PCR; TCRdb's copy keeps in-frame clones and lacks some. The sample shows about 400,000 clones, approximately 91% of them seen only once. The study drew participants aged 18 to 89 years from 20 to 30 US areas. The material sequenced was PBMCs or T cells enriched from blood (not recorded which). This chain connects TRBV12-5 to TRBJ2-3; TRBD2 aligns across 12 bases. This TCR derives from a woman aged 40 to 50 with acute COVID-19. CDR3 sequence (DNA): TGTGCTAGTGGTACCCGGACTAGCGGGGGCACAGATACGCAGTATTTT. This sequence encodes CASGTRTSGGTDTQYF. The full variable domain, in which reference TRBV12-5 and TRBJ2-3 provide the parts outside the CDR3, is DARVTQTPRHKVTEMGQEVTMRCQPILGHNTVFWYRQTMMQGLELLAYFRNRAPLDDSGMPKDRFSAEMPDATLATLKIQPSEPRDSAVYFCASGTRTSGGTDTQYFGPGTRLTVL.